The source of this T cell receptor beta chain is a study of cytomegalovirus exposure and HLA in healthy donors. Study details: Earlier, 200 million or so T cells were analyzed, and approximately 110 million unique TCR beta sequences were found among them.

Primers for the PCR totalled 60 Vbeta and 13 Jbeta. Original methodology: Unique TCR beta chains numbered approximately 80 million in a later analysis, with around 10 million shared. Libraries were prepared by immunoSEQ multiplex PCR; TCRdb keeps only in-frame clonotypes and omits some of them. V, J and clone size derive from that table, while D and trimming were established from the DNA sequence. The sample comprises around 180,000 clones, approximately 80% of which are singletons, and less than 2.5% rests with the top ten. The receptor's source is a male donor in good health and CMV-seronegative. Sequencing used PBMCs.

This chain's CDR3 is CASRETGSTNEKLFF. CDR3 in DNA: TGTGCCAGTAGGGAGACAGGATCCACTAATGAAAAACTGTTTTTT. The gene calls are TRBV19 and TRBJ1-4; the D gene is possibly TRBD1 (6 bases). V dropped 6 bases and J dropped 2 bases, with 13 bases sitting between them. Germline assignment: CDR1 LNHDA and CDR2 SQIVND (reference sequence). This CDR3 contains 15 residues.